Included here is one T cell receptor beta chain sequence, with context. Methods used by the authors: Amplification of reference gene primers was used by the study to estimate nucleated cell counts. Repertoires were generated with immunoSEQ multiplex PCR, while TCRdb's copy carries only in-frame clones and drops some. That table gives V, J and clone size, and the DNA gave D and trimming. Of 80,000 or so clones in the sample, around 83% were seen once. This entry is derived from a study of blood T cell repertoires in COVID-19. Looking at the study overall: Acute and convalescent COVID-19 specimens originated in the United States, Italy and Spain.

The CDR3 is 17 residues long. J lost 5 bases, V lost 3 bases, and 7 bases had no gene match. Germline-derived CDR1 and CDR2 are SGHRS and YFSETQ. The specimen sequenced was peripheral blood. The TCR sequence derives from a human donor in a cohort sampled during active COVID-19. The V and J genes are TRBV5-1 and TRBJ2-5, with 16 bases matching TRBD2. The CDR3 bases are TGCGCCAGCAGCTCGGGACTAGCGGGAGGGCCAGGTGAGACCCAGTACTTC. Translated: CASSSGLAGGPGETQYF.